These 12 T cell receptor beta chains were sequenced from one sample in a study of blood T cells in healthy people across ages. Primers used in a second PCR of about 6 to 11 cycles were a sample-barcoded 5' primer and a J-beta primer mix. TCRdb reprocessed the 5' RACE reads with MiXCR, giving one entry per CDR3 protein. The sample contains about 1.6 million distinct CDR3 sequences, about 32% of which appear only once. The sequenced material came from blood. The receptors derive from a woman aged 30 to 39 in good health.

Of note for this clonotype: A junction end diverges from the germline sequence, so it may reflect a read error. This sequence joins TRBV4-1 and TRBJ2-1, with a tentative D call TRBD1 (7 bases). The CDR3 contains 12 residues. Germline V gene lookup returns CDR1 MGHRA and CDR2 YSYEKL. For the CDR3, the DNA is TGCGCCGGCAGCCAGGGGGGCGGGGAGCAGTTCTTC. This translates into CAGSQGGGEQFF.

This clonotype was observed a handful of times. This chain joins TRBV20-1 and TRBJ2-7; tentatively, D is TRBD1 or TRBD2 (5 bases each). Germline V gene sequence: CDR1 DFQATT, CDR2 SNEGSKA (reference sequence). The CDR3 is made up of 14 amino acids. The V and J ends lost 6 bases and 2 bases respectively, with 17 bases between them. The CDR3 nucleotides read TGCAGTGCCCGAGGGGCCATACCTCCCTACGAGCAGTACTTC. Protein sequence: CSARGAIPPYEQYF.

This chain links TRBV7-3 with TRBJ1-1; D perhaps matches TRBD1 (6 bases). CDR3 length: 10 amino acids. Germline V lookup: CDR1 SGHTA, CDR2 FQGTGA. Trimming pared 6 bases from V and 10 bases from J, leaving 9 bases between. The CDR3 loop reads CASRGALAFF. In nucleotides, the CDR3 is TGTGCCAGCAGGGGGGCATTAGCTTTCTTT.

The chain has TRBV20-1 and TRBJ2-1, with 14 bases fitting TRBD2. With 4 bases clipped from V and 2 bases from J, the junction kept 10 bases outside the gene matches. This CDR3 contains 18 residues. Germline loops: CDR1 DFQATT, CDR2 SNEGSKA (reference sequence). Here the CDR3 reads CSAITTSGRALAYNEQFF. The CDR3 region has the DNA TGCAGTGCTATTACGACTAGCGGGAGGGCCCTGGCCTACAATGAGCAGTTCTTC.

This clonotype was seen repeatedly, ten times or more. This rearrangement joins TRBV7-9 to TRBJ2-5; D remains ambiguous. This CDR3 has 14 amino acids. Germline CDR1 reads SEHNR; CDR2 reads FQNEAQ (reference sequence). Trimming took off 2 bases at V and 1 base at J, with 8 bases between the two ends. The CDR3 is CASSLRRTQETQYF. CDR3 coding DNA: TGTGCCAGCAGCTTACGCAGGACCCAAGAGACCCAGTACTTC.

The chain employs TRBV20-1 and TRBJ2-1; 10 positions agree with TRBD2. CDR1 DFQATT and CDR2 SNEGSKA come from the germline V gene (reference sequence). The V gene end was trimmed by 4 bases and the J gene end by 6 bases; junction bases not matched to a gene: 6. This CDR3 spans 14 amino acids. CDR3 amino acids: CSATLAGVGNEQFF. CDR3 in DNA: TGCAGTGCTACCCTAGCGGGAGTGGGCAATGAGCAGTTCTTC.

Of note for this clonotype: Compared with germline, one end of the junction differs, possibly owing to a read error. The V and J genes are TRBV4-1 and TRBJ2-5; D gene uncertain. CDR1 is MGHRA, CDR2 YSYEKL, per germline. The CDR3 consists of 11 residues. The CDR3: CAGSYSETQYF. The CDR3 DNA reads TGCGCCGGCAGCTACTCGGAGACCCAGTACTTC.

The chain recombines TRBV7-9 with TRBJ2-7; no reliable D call. Trimming pared 2 bases from V and 5 bases from J, leaving 13 bases between. Germline CDR1 reads SEHNR; CDR2 reads FQNEAQ (reference sequence). The CDR3 spans 14 residues. The DNA for the CDR3 is TGTGCCAGCAGCTTATCCGTGACCCGCAACGAGCAGTACTTC. Its protein product is CASSLSVTRNEQYF.

J is TRBJ2-5 and V is TRBV6-1, with TRBD2 matching over 8 bases. Trimming cost V 11 bases and J 2 bases; bases outside gene matches: 13. CDR1 is MNHNS and CDR2 is SASEGT in the germline V gene. This CDR3 is built from 15 residues. The CDR3 reads CAGTLSGSRQETQYF. In DNA form, the CDR3 reads TGTGCCGGCACCTTAAGCGGGAGCCGTCAAGAGACCCAGTACTTC.

This clonotype was counted between two and nine times. The V gene is TRBV27, the J gene TRBJ2-3, with 7 positions matching TRBD1. Germline values: CDR1 MNHEY, CDR2 SMNVEV (reference sequence). The CDR3 is made up of 15 amino acids. With 5 bases clipped from V and 3 bases from J, the junction kept 8 bases outside the gene matches. The CDR3: CASSQYRGDTDTQYF. The CDR3 DNA follows: TGTGCCAGCAGTCAATACAGGGGAGATACAGATACGCAGTATTTT.

The rearrangement joins TRBV20-1 to TRBJ2-1; 9 bases map to TRBD2. CDR3 length: 14 amino acids. CDR1 and CDR2 from the germline V gene are DFQATT and SNEGSKA (reference sequence). The V gene end was trimmed by 4 bases and the J gene end by 2 bases; junction bases not matched to a gene: 3. CDR3 in amino acids: CSAIAGDPYNEQFF. In DNA form, the CDR3 reads TGCAGTGCTATAGCGGGGGACCCCTACAATGAGCAGTTCTTC.

Comments on this clonotype: One junction end does not reproduce the germline sequence, and a read error may be involved. The rearrangement uses TRBV27 and TRBJ2-7, with TRBD2 identical over 7 bases. The CDR3 contains 19 residues. Germline values: CDR1 MNHEY, CDR2 SMNVEV (reference sequence). Here the CDR3 reads CVSSLKPAQGLGSSYEQYF. CDR3 coding DNA: TGTGTCAGCAGTTTAAAACCCGCACAAGGACTAGGCAGCTCCTACGAGCAGTACTTC.